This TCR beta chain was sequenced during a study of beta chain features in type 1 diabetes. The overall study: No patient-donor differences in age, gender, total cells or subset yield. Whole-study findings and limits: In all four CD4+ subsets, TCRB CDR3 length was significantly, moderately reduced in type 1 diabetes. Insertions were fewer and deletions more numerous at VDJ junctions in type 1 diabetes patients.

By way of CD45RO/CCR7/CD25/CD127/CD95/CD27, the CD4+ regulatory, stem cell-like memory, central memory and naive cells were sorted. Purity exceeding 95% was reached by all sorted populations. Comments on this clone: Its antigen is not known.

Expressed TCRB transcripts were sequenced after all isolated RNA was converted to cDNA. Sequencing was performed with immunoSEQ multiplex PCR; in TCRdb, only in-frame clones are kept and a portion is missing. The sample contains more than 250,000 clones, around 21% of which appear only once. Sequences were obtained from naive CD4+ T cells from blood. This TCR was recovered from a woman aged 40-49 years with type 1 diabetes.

Written as DNA, the CDR3 is TGTGCCAGCAGCCGCCCGACAGGGGGAAGGGAGCAGTACTTC. It translates to CASSRPTGGREQYF. The chain combines TRBV7-8 with TRBJ2-7, with 9 bases aligning to TRBD1. The V segment lost 5 bases and the J segment 7 bases; nucleotides outside the gene matches: 9. The CDR3 extends over 14 amino acids. Germline-derived CDR1 and CDR2 are SGHVS and FQNEAQ.